This T cell receptor (beta chain) was identified in a study of blood T cell repertoires in COVID-19. Background on the study: The origin of the acute and convalescent COVID-19 samples was the United States, Italy and Spain. T cells, B-cell-depleted T cells, or PBMCs supplied cDNA or gDNA.

As originally analysed: Reference gene primer amplification in the assay estimated nucleated cell counts. TCRdb keeps only in-frame clones here, not all; method: immunoSEQ multiplex PCR. Clonal size and the V and J genes are those of that table, whereas D and trimming came from the DNA. The table includes just under 20,000 clones, about 85% detected once. Looked up from germline, CDR1 is SGHRS and CDR2 is YFSETQ. The CDR3 runs 13 residues. Trimming pared 0 bases from V and 1 base from J, leaving 5 bases between. Sequencing input: peripheral blood. The sequence was collected from a human donor with active COVID-19. The donor label of this sample is uncertain. This chain joins TRBV5-1 and TRBJ2-7; D is unresolved. The CDR3 spells CASSLVVSYEQYF. The CDR3 nucleotides read TGCGCCAGCAGCTTGGTAGTTTCCTACGAGCAGTACTTC.